These 3 T cell receptor beta chains were all obtained from the same sample, sequenced in a study of PD-L1 blockade in urothelial cancer. Profiled with immunoSEQ multiplex PCR; TCRdb holds only in-frame clones, not every one. The top ten hold roughly 25% of the sample, which has under 55,000 clones, approximately 90% seen once. As for time point: pretreatment peripheral blood. This specimen consisted of PBMCs, obtained around atezolizumab (anti-PD-L1) treatment. These receptors were obtained from a donor aged 40 or over with urothelial cancer.

The V and J genes are TRBV9 and TRBJ1-2, with 12 bases fitting TRBD1. Germline loops: CDR1 SGDLS, CDR2 YYNGEE. V gave up 0 bases and J gave up 8 bases; unmatched junction bases: 14. CDR3 length equals 18 residues. Here the CDR3 DNA reads TGTGCCAGCAGCGTAGCCCCGACGGGGACAGGGGGCGAGGGGGGCTACACCTTC. Its translation: CASSVAPTGTGGEGGYTF.

V is TRBV4-1 and J is TRBJ2-3; 12 bases fit TRBD2. The germline V gene has CDR1 MGHRA and CDR2 YSYEKL. With 4 bases clipped from V and 0 bases from J, the junction kept 5 bases outside the gene matches. The CDR3 spans 17 residues. In DNA form, the CDR3 reads TGCGCCAGCAGCCCCCCAGGGACTAGCGGGAGCACAGATACGCAGTATTTT. It specifies CASSPPGTSGSTDTQYF.

The rearrangement uses TRBV6-6 and TRBJ1-1; the match to TRBD1 covers 8 bases. After removal of 6 bases from V and 4 bases from J, the junction contained 7 bases not matched to a gene. CDR3 size: 14 residues. The germline gives CDR1 MNHNY, CDR2 SVGAGI (reference sequence). The CDR3 DNA is TGTGCCAGCAGACGAGGACAGGGTGGCACTGAAGCTTTCTTT. Amino acid sequence: CASRRGQGGTEAFF.